Each of the 12 T cell receptor beta chains below was sequenced from the same sample in a study of T-cell reconstitution after alpha-beta-depleted transplantation in children. The library targeted TCRbeta and was prepared with unique molecular identifiers. TCRdb reprocessed the PCR reads via MiXCR and lists one record per CDR3 protein. The sample has some 300,000 distinct CDR3 sequences, over 9% seen once. This sample comprised PBMCs from the stem cell graft donor, obtained from the stem cell graft. These receptors all stem from a human donor who donated a stem cell graft to a child with acute lymphoblastic leukemia.

This clonotype was seen more than once but under ten times. The chain joins TRBV3-1 to TRBJ1-6; perhaps TRBD1 as D (5 bases). The CDR3 spans 16 residues. CDR1 and CDR2 (germline): LGHDT, YNNKEL (reference sequence). Trimming cost V 8 bases and J 3 bases, with 17 bases left between them. DNA of the CDR3: TGTGCCAGCGGGGGTGGATCAGACAGCTATAATTCACCCCTCCACTTT. Encoded protein: CASGGGSDSYNSPLHF.

This clonotype was seen at least ten times. V gene TRBV27 combines with J gene TRBJ2-2; D gene uncertain. Trimming shortened V by 2 bases and J by 4 bases, and 2 bases separated the two germline ends. The germline V gene encodes CDR1 MNHEY and CDR2 SMNVEV (reference sequence). The CDR3 has 12 residues. CDR3 amino acids: CASSLITGELFF. DNA of the CDR3: TGTGCCAGCAGTTTAATCACCGGGGAGCTGTTTTTT.

This clonotype was picked up many times. This sequence joins TRBV7-9 and TRBJ2-7, with D possibly being TRBD1 (5 bases). There are 14 residues in the CDR3. The V end was cut by 2 bases, the J end by 2 bases, with 10 bases between. Germline values: CDR1 SEHNR, CDR2 FQNEAQ (reference sequence). The CDR3 DNA sequence: TGTGCCAGCAGCTTAAGAGACAGAACCTACGAGCAGTACTTC. The encoded protein is CASSLRDRTYEQYF.

The chain links TRBV4-1 to TRBJ2-7; no clear D. Trimming shortened V by 1 base and J by 0 bases, and 7 bases separated the two germline ends. This CDR3 has 14 amino acids. Germline CDR1 reads MGHRA; CDR2 reads YSYEKL. The DNA for the CDR3 is TGCGCCAGCAGCCAAGTACGGAGCTCCTACGAGCAGTACTTC. Amino acids: CASSQVRSSYEQYF.

This sequence joins TRBV29-1 and TRBJ2-7; possibly TRBD1 for D (5 bases). The CDR3 is made up of 15 amino acids. CDR1 is SQVTM, CDR2 ANQGSEA, per germline. V was cut by 4 bases and J by 5 bases, with 21 bases left in between. CDR3 nucleotide sequence: TGCAGCGTTGTAAGGCAGGGTCGTCATTGGGACGAGCAGTACTTC. This gives the protein CSVVRQGRHWDEQYF.

In this sample, this clonotype turned up a few times. For the CDR3, the DNA is TGTGCCAGCAGTTTCGGCGGGAGGTACAACTACGAGCAGTACTTC. It specifies CASSFGGRYNYEQYF. The chain couples TRBV12-3 or TRBV12-4 to TRBJ2-7; 8 bases align to TRBD2. J lost 3 bases, V lost 3 bases, and 7 bases had no gene match. This CDR3 region has 15 residues.

In its sample, this clonotype was seen many times. V usage is TRBV4-3 and J usage is TRBJ2-7; D gene ambiguous. The CDR3 sequence is 13 residues long. Germline CDR1 is LGHNA and CDR2 is YSLEER. Trimming left V 3 bases short and J 4 bases short, with 10 bases between. The CDR3 DNA reads as TGCGCCAGCAGCCACGGAACGGGTTACGAGCAGTACTTC. This sequence encodes CASSHGTGYEQYF.

This clonotype turned up a few times. The chain is built from TRBV9 and TRBJ1-2; tentatively, D is TRBD1 (6 bases). This CDR3 is 14 amino acids long. The germline gives CDR1 SGDLS, CDR2 YYNGEE. Trimming shortened V by 3 bases and J by 2 bases, and 11 bases separated the two germline ends. Here the CDR3 reads CASSESQGNYGYTF. The CDR3 bases are TGTGCCAGCAGCGAGTCCCAGGGGAACTATGGCTACACCTTC.

J is TRBJ1-5 and V is TRBV12-3 or TRBV12-4, with D unclear. With 3 bases removed from V and 9 bases from J, the gap between germline ends came to 15 bases. The CDR3 contains 14 residues. DNA for the CDR3: TGTGCCAGCAGTTTGGACGGGCTAAGAGGGCCCCAGCATTTT. Amino acid sequence: CASSLDGLRGPQHF.

The chain has TRBV28 and TRBJ1-1, with D maybe TRBD1 (5 bases). Trimming cost V 2 bases and J 1 base, with 11 bases left between them. Germline-derived CDR1 and CDR2 are MDHEN and SYDVKM. This CDR3 is 15 amino acids long. DNA for the CDR3: TGTGCCAGCAGTTTACGGGGGTTTGCGAACACTGAAGCTTTCTTT. As protein: CASSLRGFANTEAFF.

Points on this clonotype: Mismatch with germline at one junction end may stem from a read error. This chain uses TRBV27 with TRBJ1-2; no firm D call. The CDR3 length is 13 residues. The germline CDR1 and CDR2 sequences are MNHEY and SMNVEV (reference sequence). The CDR3 region is CASSFSEGTELAF. The CDR3 nucleotides read TGTGCCAGCAGTTTCTCCGAGGGTACGGAGCTCGCCTTC.

The chain employs TRBV20-1 and TRBJ2-7; TRBD1 matches at 11 bases. The CDR3 loop spans 17 amino acids. Germline trimming cut 2 bases from V and 2 bases from J; bases unmatched to any gene: 11. The germline gives CDR1 DFQATT, CDR2 SNEGSKA (reference sequence). CDR3 in amino acids: CSARSSPRTGGTYEQYF. Here the CDR3 DNA reads TGCAGTGCTAGAAGCTCACCCCGGACAGGGGGCACCTACGAGCAGTACTTC.